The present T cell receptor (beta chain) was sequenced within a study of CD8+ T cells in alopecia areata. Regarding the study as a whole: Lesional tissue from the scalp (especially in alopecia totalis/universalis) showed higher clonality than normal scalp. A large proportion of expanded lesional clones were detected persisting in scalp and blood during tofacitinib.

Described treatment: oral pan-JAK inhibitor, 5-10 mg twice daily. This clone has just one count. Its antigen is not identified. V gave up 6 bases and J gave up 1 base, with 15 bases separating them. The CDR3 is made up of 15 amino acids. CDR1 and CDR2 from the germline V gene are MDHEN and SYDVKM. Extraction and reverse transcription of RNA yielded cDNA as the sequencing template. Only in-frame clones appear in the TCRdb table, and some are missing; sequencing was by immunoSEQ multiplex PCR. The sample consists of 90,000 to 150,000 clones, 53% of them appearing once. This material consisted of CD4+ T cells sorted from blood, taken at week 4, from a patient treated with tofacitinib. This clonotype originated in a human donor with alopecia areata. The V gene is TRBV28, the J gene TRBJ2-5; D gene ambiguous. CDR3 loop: CASRPRIGGQETQYF. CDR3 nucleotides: TGTGCCAGCAGACCTCGGATCGGTGGCCAAGAGACCCAGTACTTC.